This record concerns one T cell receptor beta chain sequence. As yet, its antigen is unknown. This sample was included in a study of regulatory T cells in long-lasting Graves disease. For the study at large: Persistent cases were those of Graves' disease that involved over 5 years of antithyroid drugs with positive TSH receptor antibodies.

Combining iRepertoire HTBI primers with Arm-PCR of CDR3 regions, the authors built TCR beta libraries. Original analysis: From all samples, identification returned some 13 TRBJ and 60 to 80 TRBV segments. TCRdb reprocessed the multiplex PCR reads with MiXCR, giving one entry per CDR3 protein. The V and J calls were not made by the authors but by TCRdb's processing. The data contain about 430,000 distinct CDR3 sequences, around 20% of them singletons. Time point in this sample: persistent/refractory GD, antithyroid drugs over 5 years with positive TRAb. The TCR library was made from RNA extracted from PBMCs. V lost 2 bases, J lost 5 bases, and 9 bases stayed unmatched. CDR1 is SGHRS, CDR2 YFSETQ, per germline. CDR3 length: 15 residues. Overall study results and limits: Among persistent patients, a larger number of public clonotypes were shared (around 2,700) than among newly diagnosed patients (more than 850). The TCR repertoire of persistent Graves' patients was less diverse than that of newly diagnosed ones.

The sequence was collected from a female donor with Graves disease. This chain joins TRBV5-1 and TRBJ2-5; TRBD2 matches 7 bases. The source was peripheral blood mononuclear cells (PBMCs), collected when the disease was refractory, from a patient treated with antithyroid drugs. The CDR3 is CASSFIGGSGETQYF. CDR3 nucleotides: TGCGCCAGCAGCTTCATCGGCGGGAGCGGTGAGACCCAGTACTTC.